These 20 T cell receptor beta chains were all obtained from the same sample, sequenced in a study of T cells in Graves' hyperthyroidism and ophthalmopathy. What was amplified from RNA transcripts were TCR beta CDR3 regions. TCR CDR3 regions were first amplified by RT-PCR with HTBI primers. TCRdb re-derived calls from the multiplex PCR reads in MiXCR, one entry per CDR3 protein. The sample contains hundreds of thousands of distinct CDR3 sequences, just under 20% of which appear only once. The sample was blood. The receptors stem from a man aged 35 to 55 with Graves' ophthalmopathy.

In this sample, this clonotype turned up a few times. J is TRBJ2-1 and V is TRBV15; TRBD2 matches 8 bases. The junction had 8 bases not matched to a gene; V was cut back by 6 bases and J by 7 bases. The CDR3 length is 14 residues. Germline V gene lookup returns CDR1 LNHNV and CDR2 YYDKDF (reference sequence). Here the CDR3 DNA reads TGTGCCACCAGTGCAGCGGGAGTTGGGAATGAGCAGTTCTTC. Amino acid sequence: CATSAAGVGNEQFF.

The sample holds many counts of this clonotype. V and J are TRBV3-1 and TRBJ1-5, with no clear D. This CDR3 spans 12 amino acids. CDR1 and CDR2 (germline): LGHDT, YNNKEL (reference sequence). V was cut by 3 bases and J by 6 bases, with 6 bases left in between. The CDR3 nucleotides read TGTGCCAGCAGCCAGGGATCTCAGCCCCAGCATTTT. It specifies CASSQGSQPQHF. The full variable domain, its missing parts supplied by reference TRBV3-1 and TRBJ1-5, is DTAVSQTPKYLVTQMGNDKSIKCEQNLGHDTMYWYKQDSKKFLKIMFSYNNKELIINETVPNRFSPKSPDKAHLNLHINSLELGDSAVYFCASSQGSQPQHFGDGTRLSIL.

This clonotype has more than one count but fewer than ten. The J gene is TRBJ1-1, the V gene TRBV2; 7 bases are shared with TRBD1. CDR1 is SNHLY, CDR2 FYNNEI, per germline. Trimming at V came to 2 bases and at J to 1 base, leaving 4 bases not matched to a gene. The CDR3 is made up of 15 amino acids. The CDR3 region is CASSEMAGGNTEAFF. As DNA, the CDR3 is TGTGCCAGCAGTGAAATGGCAGGGGGGAACACTGAAGCTTTCTTT.

Comment on this clonotype: The junction shows a germline mismatch at one end, possibly a read error. The V call is TRBV12-3 or TRBV12-4, the J call TRBJ2-1; 7 bases line up with TRBD1. The CDR3 contains 16 residues. The CDR3 reads CASSYMTGFSYDEQFF. In DNA, the CDR3 is TGTGCCAGCAGTTACATGACAGGGTTTTCCTACGATGAGCAGTTCTTC.

This clonotype appeared a few times. The chain employs TRBV30 and TRBJ2-3; tentatively, D is TRBD2 (6 bases). The CDR3 totals 14 residues. V was pared by 1 base and J by 5 bases, with 13 bases between. Germline loops: CDR1 GTSNPN, CDR2 SVGIG (reference sequence). CDR3 region: CAWSGEVVVDTQYF. CDR3 DNA: TGTGCCTGGAGTGGGGAGGTAGTGGTAGATACGCAGTATTTT.

This rearrangement joins TRBV2 to TRBJ1-2; D remains unclear. Per the germline V gene, CDR1 is SNHLY and CDR2 is FYNNEI. V gave up 4 bases and J gave up 8 bases, with 14 bases separating them. The CDR3 loop spans 13 amino acids. CDR3 amino acids: CASSADPGGGYTF. The CDR3 DNA sequence: TGTGCCAGCAGTGCTGACCCGGGTGGAGGCTACACCTTC.

To note about this clonotype: A clone one base away is much larger, so this may be a read error. V usage is TRBV18 and J usage is TRBJ2-1; D might be TRBD2 (6 bases). Germline assignment: CDR1 KGHSH and CDR2 LQKENI. The CDR3 runs to 14 residues. This CDR3 reads CASLPPRGNNEQFF. The CDR3 DNA sequence: TGTGCCAGCTTACCACCTCGCGGGAACAATGAGCAGTTCTTC.

This clonotype was recorded a few times. The chain uses TRBV6-5 and TRBJ2-3; 9 bases agree with TRBD2. CDR3 length equals 17 residues. Looked up from germline, CDR1 is MNHEY and CDR2 is SVGAGI. The junction had 13 bases not matched to a gene; V was cut back by 2 bases and J by 7 bases. The CDR3 DNA follows: TGTGCCAGCAGTTACGCTCGAGTTAGCGGGAGTCGAAATACGCAGTATTTT. It is translated as CASSYARVSGSRNTQYF.

This clonotype was recorded many times. V and J are TRBV2 and TRBJ2-1; D remains ambiguous. Deletions cut 3 bases from V and 0 bases from J, with 12 bases between. Germline lookup yields CDR1 SNHLY and CDR2 FYNNEI. This CDR3 spans 16 amino acids. The CDR3 reads CASSDRTPSSYNEQFF. CDR3 DNA: TGTGCCAGCAGTGATCGGACCCCGAGCTCCTACAATGAGCAGTTCTTC.

The chain recombines TRBV20-1 with TRBJ2-1, with TRBD2 as a possible D gene (6 bases). Germline CDR1 reads DFQATT; CDR2 reads SNEGSKA (reference sequence). The length of the CDR3 is 14 residues. The V gene lost 3 bases and the J gene lost 4 bases, with 13 bases spanning the gap. In nucleotides, the CDR3 is TGCAGTGCTAGCGGGCGGGACGGATACAATGAGCAGTTCTTC. It translates to CSASGRDGYNEQFF.

This clonotype was counted ten times or more. V usage is TRBV20-1 and J usage is TRBJ2-3; tentatively, D is TRBD1 (6 bases). The CDR3 has 16 amino acids. Germline CDR1 is DFQATT and CDR2 is SNEGSKA (reference sequence). V dropped 3 bases and J dropped 0 bases, with 16 bases sitting between them. Here the CDR3 reads CSARGAVRASTDTQYF. The CDR3 region has the DNA TGCAGTGCTAGGGGGGCGGTCCGTGCTAGCACAGATACGCAGTATTTT.

This clonotype was observed a few times. CDR3 amino acids: CASSPYGTAYEQYF. The CDR3 DNA is TGTGCCAGCAGCCCTTACGGGACGGCCTACGAGCAGTACTTC. The J gene is TRBJ2-7, the V gene TRBV9; D is tentatively TRBD1 or TRBD2 (5 bases each). The CDR3 sequence is 14 residues long. V lost 4 bases and J 2 bases, leaving 13 bases between the germline ends. CDR1 and CDR2 from the germline V gene are SGDLS and YYNGEE.

This chain uses TRBV10-3 with TRBJ2-3; D is possibly TRBD1 (7 bases). The germline V and J ends were trimmed by 4 bases and 6 bases, with 17 bases remaining between them. Germline-derived CDR1 and CDR2 are ENHRY and SYGVKD. The CDR3 consists of 15 residues. For the CDR3, the DNA is TGTGCCATCAGTGGCCGCAGGGGGGTTGGGGATACGCAGTATTTT. This codes for CAISGRRGVGDTQYF.

Here the CDR3 DNA reads TGCGCCAGCTATTTGACAGACATGAACACTGAAGCTTTCTTT. It yields the protein CASYLTDMNTEAFF. The chain links TRBV5-1 to TRBJ1-1; D perhaps matches TRBD1 (5 bases). The CDR3 is 14 amino acids. V was pared by 7 bases and J by 0 bases, with 13 bases between. Looked up from germline, CDR1 is SGHRS and CDR2 is YFSETQ.

This clonotype was recorded many times. The CDR3 here is CASSIATDTQYF. The CDR3 DNA sequence: TGCGCCAGCAGCATAGCTACAGATACGCAGTATTTT. The chain has TRBV5-1 and TRBJ2-3; the D is unclear. The V end was cut by 4 bases, the J end by 3 bases, with 6 bases between. The CDR3 length is 12 residues. The germline V gene has CDR1 SGHRS and CDR2 YFSETQ.

The rearrangement links TRBV11-1 to TRBJ2-7; D may be TRBD2 (6 bases). Germline CDR1 reads SGHAT; CDR2 reads FQDESV (reference sequence). The CDR3 spans 14 residues. The V end lost 6 bases, the J end lost 3 bases, and 15 bases lay between the germline ends. CDR3 amino acids: CASSFGSGVYEQYF. CDR3 coding DNA: TGTGCCAGCAGTTTTGGGTCGGGGGTCTACGAGCAGTACTTC.

This chain uses TRBV12-3 or TRBV12-4 with TRBJ2-5; D is uncertain. The CDR3 is 14 amino acids. V dropped 5 bases and J dropped 1 base, with 11 bases sitting between them. For the CDR3, the DNA is TGTGCCAGCAGTCCTCGGGCTGCCCAAGAGACCCAGTACTTC. Translating it yields CASSPRAAQETQYF.

The chain couples TRBV6-2 or TRBV6-3 to TRBJ2-4; D is tentatively TRBD1 or TRBD2 (5 bases each). The length of the CDR3 is 15 residues. CDR1 is MNHEY, CDR2 SVGEGT, per germline. Trimming took off 4 bases at V and 0 bases at J, with 10 bases between the two ends. DNA for the CDR3: TGTGCCAGCAGTTTGATTGGGGGAGCCAAAAACATTCAGTACTTC. Translated: CASSLIGGAKNIQYF.

The sample holds many counts of this clonotype. The gene calls are TRBV7-2 and TRBJ1-1; 7 bases agree with TRBD1. J was trimmed by 4 bases and V by 5 bases; bases with no gene match: 4. Per the germline V gene, CDR1 is SGHTA and CDR2 is FQGNSA. The CDR3 is 13 amino acids. The CDR3 DNA follows: TGTGCCAGCAGCCCTAGACAGGGCACTGAAGCTTTCTTT. It yields the protein CASSPRQGTEAFF.

The J gene is TRBJ2-3, the V gene TRBV29-1, with unresolved D. The DNA end lines up better with TRBJ1-5; the J call may be wrong. From germline, CDR1 is SQVTM and CDR2 ANQGSEA. This CDR3 spans 12 amino acids. CDR3: CSVRPSLDTQHF. As DNA, the CDR3 is TGCAGCGTCCGACCATCCCTAGATACGCAGCATTTT.